This record looks at one T cell receptor (beta chain) sequence and its context. Residents of over 20 US areas, aged about 18 to 89 years, made up the participants. The germline V gene encodes CDR1 MGHRA and CDR2 YSYEKL. The CDR3 loop spans 14 amino acids. V was cut by 1 base and J by 2 bases, with 6 bases left in between. This entry belongs to a study of blood T cell repertoires in COVID-19. The method was immunoSEQ multiplex PCR; TCRdb's version includes in-frame clones alone and lacks a portion of them. The sample includes 400,000 to 450,000 clones, less than 95% of them seen just once. What was sequenced was PBMCs or T cells enriched from blood (not recorded which). The rearrangement links TRBV4-1 to TRBJ1-5; no reliable D call. The clonotype originates from a young man who had recovered from COVID-19. The CDR3 DNA is TGCGCCAGCAGCCAAGTTGGGCGCAATCAGCCCCAGCATTTT. It yields the protein CASSQVGRNQPQHF.